This T cell receptor (beta chain) was captured in a study of molecular identifiers for immune sequencing clone quantification. As previously described, bulk TCR libraries were made using listed TCR primers. Each CDR3 protein gets one entry after TCRdb re-called the PCR reads with MiXCR. The repertoire holds roughly 630,000 distinct CDR3 sequences, with roughly 25% as singletons. Sorted inputs of about 18,000 to 1,100,000 cells, with 10%, 30% or 50% RNA, yielded naive CD8 libraries. Sorting defined naive CD8 T cells as CD8+CD4-CCR7+CD45RA+. For this clonotype: Its antigen is currently unknown.

Points from the study as a whole: Reports indicate spiked Jurkat TCR RNA from one cell could be found among around 970,000 naive cells.

CDR3 length equals 17 residues. J is TRBJ1-1 and V is TRBV21-1; TRBD1, the table's D call, lacks a check against the DNA. TRBV21-1 is reported as a pseudogene. Sequencing used naive CD8+ T cells from blood, with Jurkat cell RNA spiked in. Subset meaning: FACS-sorted CD8+CD4-CCR7+CD45RA+ naive T cells. This TCR came from a human donor in good health. Some libraries in this study had Jurkat cell RNA spiked in. CDR3 in amino acids: CASRCQGAAFSVAEAFF. DNA for the CDR3: TGTGCCAGCAGATGCCAGGGGGCCGCTTTCTCTGTGGCTGAAGCTTTCTTT.